This is a list of T cell receptor beta chains from one sample in a study of blood T cell repertoires in COVID-19. Repertoires were generated with immunoSEQ multiplex PCR, while TCRdb's copy carries only in-frame clones and drops some. The data contain around 200,000 clones, 75% to 90% of them singletons. The sequencing input was PBMCs or T cells enriched from blood (not recorded which). These receptors were taken from a man aged 35-49 years who had recovered from COVID-19. The CDR3 runs from the conserved cysteine through the conserved F or W. A D gene is named only where the DNA matches it firmly. Where a row states a size, it is once, few, many or the class of an expanded clone; other rows omit it.

>TRBV7-9|TRBJ2-5|-|TRBD2
CASSLGSGGYQETQYF
TGTGCCAGCAGCTTAGGAAGCGGGGGATACCAAGAGACCCAGTACTTC
>TRBV6-2/TRBV6-3|TRBJ1-2|-|-
CASSYTGNNGYTF
TGTGCCAGCAGTTACACAGGGAATAATGGCTACACCTTC
>TRBV4-1|TRBJ1-5|-|-
CASSQEEGWRQPQHF
TGCGCCAGCAGCCAAGAGGAGGGCTGGCGTCAGCCCCAGCATTTT
>TRBV5-1|TRBJ2-7|-|-
CASSALLRSYEQYF
TGCGCCAGCAGCGCGCTATTGAGGTCCTACGAGCAGTACTTC
>TRBV12-3/TRBV12-4|TRBJ1-5|medium-sized|-
CASRSTVQPQHF
TGTGCCAGCAGGTCTACGGTGCAGCCCCAGCATTTT
>TRBV19|TRBJ1-1|few|-
CASTLGLFREAFF
TGTGCCAGTACCCTGGGACTTTTTCGAGAAGCTTTCTTT
>TRBV7-6|TRBJ2-3|-|-
CASSLAGGGDTQYF
TGTGCCAGCAGCTTAGCGGGAGGGGGGGATACGCAGTATTTT
>TRBV7-9|TRBJ1-5|-|-
CASSLGGDQPQHF
TGTGCCAGCAGCTTAGGCGGCGATCAGCCCCAGCATTTT
>TRBV28|TRBJ1-5|-|TRBD1
CASSFHRGRGGKPQHF
TGTGCCAGCAGTTTTCACAGGGGGCGCGGGGGAAAGCCCCAGCATTTT
>TRBV30|TRBJ2-1|-|-
CAWGKQAERQFF
TGTGCCTGGGGAAAACAGGCGGAGAGGCAGTTCTTC
>TRBV19|TRBJ1-1|-|TRBD1
CASSLRQGNEAFF
TGTGCCAGTAGTCTAAGACAGGGAAATGAAGCTTTCTTT
>TRBV3-1/TRBV3-2|TRBJ2-5|-|TRBD1
CASTLEADRGETQYF
TGTGCCAGCACTCTAGAAGCGGACAGGGGGGAGACCCAGTACTTC
>TRBV28|TRBJ1-1|-|TRBD1
CASSGTGGRLNTEAFF
TGTGCCAGCAGCGGGACAGGGGGCCGCTTGAACACTGAAGCTTTCTTT
>TRBV29-1|TRBJ1-1|-|TRBD1
CSVMQGVNTEAFF
TGCAGCGTGATGCAGGGGGTGAACACTGAAGCTTTCTTT
>TRBV4-1|TRBJ2-2|-|-
CASRSDGNSGELFF
TGCGCCAGCAGATCGGACGGGAACTCCGGGGAGCTGTTTTTT
>TRBV4-1|TRBJ1-2|-|TRBD1
CASSGTGEYGYTF
TGCGCCAGCAGCGGGACAGGTGAATATGGCTACACCTTC
>TRBV18|TRBJ2-7|-|-
CASSPGGSTGSHEQYF
TGTGCCAGCTCACCAGGAGGTTCCACTGGCTCCCACGAGCAGTACTTC